These 15 T cell receptor beta chains share one sample of origin, sequenced in a study of glioma-infiltrating T cells after dendritic cell vaccination. TCRdb keeps only in-frame clones here, not all; method: immunoSEQ multiplex PCR. The profile shows about 73,000 clones, around 79% of them singletons. Sequences were derived from blood, sampled before dendritic cell vaccination. The receptors derive from a human donor with glioblastoma.

This clone occurred once. V gene TRBV6-1 combines with J gene TRBJ1-4, with D tentatively TRBD1 (5 bases). The V gene's germline CDR1 is MNHNS and CDR2 SASEGT. There are 15 residues in the CDR3. Between the trimmed V and J ends, which lost 6 bases and 0 bases, there was a span of 11 bases. CDR3: CASSVMTATNEKLFF. The CDR3 coding sequence is TGTGCCAGCAGCGTTATGACAGCAACTAATGAAAAACTGTTTTTT.

V and J are TRBV7-9 and TRBJ1-2; 7 positions match TRBD1. Germline V gene lookup returns CDR1 SEHNR and CDR2 FQNEAQ (reference sequence). V was clipped by 5 bases and J by 2 bases; unmatched bases: 5. The CDR3 covers 14 residues. Here the CDR3 reads CASSPRQGNYGYTF. The DNA for the CDR3 is TGTGCCAGCAGCCCGAGACAGGGCAACTATGGCTACACCTTC.

This clone showed up just once. V and J are TRBV5-1 and TRBJ2-2; 7 nucleotides align to TRBD2. This CDR3 contains 13 residues. The V segment lost 7 bases and the J segment 6 bases; nucleotides outside the gene matches: 6. Germline values: CDR1 SGHRS, CDR2 YFSETQ. In DNA form, the CDR3 reads TGCGCCAGCGAGCGGGGAGATGCCGGGGAGCTGTTTTTT. It is translated as CASERGDAGELFF.

J is TRBJ2-3 and V is TRBV7-2, with TRBD2 identical over 12 bases. The CDR3 length is 17 residues. The V segment lost 4 bases and the J segment 0 bases; nucleotides outside the gene matches: 5. CDR1 and CDR2 (germline): SGHTA, FQGNSA. CDR3 coding DNA: TGTGCCAGCAGCTCTAGCGGGGGGGCTCCTAGCACAGATACGCAGTATTTT. Encoded protein: CASSSSGGAPSTDTQYF.

This rearrangement joins TRBV18 to TRBJ1-5, with TRBD1 as a possible D gene (5 bases). Trimming left V 1 base short and J 6 bases short, with 19 bases between. CDR3 length equals 17 residues. The germline CDR1 and CDR2 sequences are KGHSH and LQKENI. This CDR3 reads CASSPRPGQGAIQPQHF. In DNA form, the CDR3 reads TGTGCCAGCTCACCACGCCCTGGGCAGGGCGCAATTCAGCCCCAGCATTTT.

The chain couples TRBV5-1 to TRBJ2-1, with 9 bases aligning to TRBD1. Germline-derived CDR1 and CDR2 are SGHRS and YFSETQ. The V segment lost 5 bases and the J segment 4 bases; nucleotides outside the gene matches: 4. The CDR3 runs 14 residues. The CDR3 region has the DNA TGCGCCAGCAGAGGGACAGGGTCGTACAATGAGCAGTTCTTC. It is translated as CASRGTGSYNEQFF.

The chain carries TRBV10-3 and TRBJ2-2, with 8 bases aligning to TRBD2. The trim removed 0 bases at V and 2 bases at J, leaving 2 bases unmatched. CDR3 length: 16 residues. The germline gives CDR1 ENHRY, CDR2 SYGVKD. This CDR3 reads CAISESAGGNTGELFF. The CDR3 bases are TGTGCCATCAGTGAGTCGGCGGGGGGTAACACCGGGGAGCTGTTTTTT.

The rearrangement uses TRBV5-1 and TRBJ2-3, with 7 bases aligning to TRBD1. V lost 5 bases to trimming and J lost 3 bases; unmatched junction nucleotides: 6. From germline, CDR1 is SGHRS and CDR2 YFSETQ. This CDR3 is built from 14 residues. The CDR3 loop is CASRLQGLTDTQYF. For the CDR3, the DNA is TGCGCCAGCAGACTACAGGGGTTAACAGATACGCAGTATTTT.

The genes are TRBV6-5 and TRBJ1-2; perhaps TRBD1 as D (5 bases). V lost 7 bases and J 7 bases, leaving 10 bases between the germline ends. The CDR3 is 11 residues long. From germline, CDR1 is MNHEY and CDR2 SVGAGI. This CDR3 is CASTPGVGYTF. The CDR3 bases are TGTGCCAGCACCCCGGGGGTTGGCTACACCTTC.

The rearrangement joins TRBV7-9 to TRBJ2-7, with D unclear. CDR3 length: 17 amino acids. Per the germline V gene, CDR1 is SEHNR and CDR2 is FQNEAQ (reference sequence). V lost 2 bases and J 2 bases, leaving 19 bases between the germline ends. The CDR3 nucleotides are TGTGCCAGCAGCTTACCCCACGATTTCGAGGCTACCTACGAGCAGTACTTC. Encoded protein: CASSLPHDFEATYEQYF.

V and J are TRBV5-4 and TRBJ2-3; D is possibly TRBD1 (6 bases). The CDR3 is 15 amino acids. Germline V gene lookup returns CDR1 SGHNT and CDR2 YYREEE (reference sequence). Trimming stripped 0 bases from V and 6 bases from J, with 14 bases between. For the CDR3, the DNA is TGTGCCAGCAGCTTGGGTCAGGGGAGTTTTGATACGCAGTATTTT. Translation: CASSLGQGSFDTQYF.

The chain carries TRBV18 and TRBJ2-3; D might be TRBD1 (6 bases). Germline V gene sequence: CDR1 KGHSH, CDR2 LQKENI. The CDR3 contains 16 residues. The V end lost 6 bases, the J end lost 0 bases, and 16 bases lay between the germline ends. The CDR3 sequence: CASSSLQGSSTDTQYF. The CDR3 nucleotides read TGTGCCAGCTCGTCCCTACAGGGTTCTAGCACAGATACGCAGTATTTT.

This rearrangement joins TRBV4-2 to TRBJ2-7; D might be TRBD2 (5 bases). V was cut by 0 bases and J by 0 bases, with 15 bases left in between. This CDR3 comprises 17 residues. CDR1 and CDR2 (germline): LGHNA, YNFKEQ. The CDR3, as DNA: TGTGCCAGCAGCCAAGATTCTCGGACTCTAGGCTCCTACGAGCAGTACTTC. Amino acid sequence: CASSQDSRTLGSYEQYF.

The chain employs TRBV5-4 and TRBJ1-4; D not resolved. The CDR3 is 17 residues long. Germline V gives CDR1 SGHNT, CDR2 YYREEE (reference sequence). Trimming stripped 0 bases from V and 5 bases from J, with 17 bases between. The CDR3 spells CASSLEPFRGTNEKLFF. The DNA for the CDR3 is TGTGCCAGCAGCTTGGAACCGTTCCGAGGCACCAATGAAAAACTGTTTTTT.

This clone appeared a single time. V usage is TRBV18 and J usage is TRBJ2-1; the match to TRBD1 covers 8 bases. CDR3 length equals 16 residues. Per the germline V gene, CDR1 is KGHSH and CDR2 is LQKENI. The ends lost 4 bases at V and 3 bases at J; junction bases unmatched: 8. CDR3 in DNA: TGTGCCAGCTCACGAACAACGGGACAGGACTACAATGAGCAGTTCTTC. Its translation is CASSRTTGQDYNEQFF.